This T cell receptor beta chain was identified in a study of neurological immune-mediated disorders. Sample time point: longitudinal time-point 3. For the unsorted libraries, 2 million PBMCs stored at -80 C served as input. Trimming stripped 2 bases from V and 2 bases from J, with 10 bases between. CDR1 and CDR2 from the germline V gene are SGHTA and FQGNSA. There are 15 residues in the CDR3. In this sample, this clonotype turned up many times. Its target is unknown. Findings of the study overall: No CDR3 amino acid sequences were shared by expanded clones across subjects, suggesting private repertoires in all groups. While HTLV-1-associated myelopathy showed the greatest TCR clonal expansion, multiple sclerosis showed the least, falling below healthy controls.

The authors obtained over 160 million TCR-beta sequences from 15-18 subjects per sequencing run. TCRdb re-derived calls from the 5' RACE reads in MiXCR, one entry per CDR3 protein. The data contain around 49,000 distinct CDR3 sequences, roughly 13% of them seen just once; the ten biggest clones take up 7.5% to 9.5%. The material sequenced was PBMCs. V usage is TRBV7-2 and J usage is TRBJ1-5; D is ambiguous. The receptor was derived from a male donor with HTLV-1-associated myelopathy (HAM/TSP). The CDR3 reads CASSLSFQGNQPQHF. The CDR3 DNA reads as TGTGCCAGCAGCTTATCGTTTCAGGGCAATCAGCCCCAGCATTTT.